This T cell receptor (beta chain) was found in a study of human T cells and chemical hapten exposure (dated by TCRdb to about 2021). With respect to the entire study: Libraries were pooled for sequencing, and per-sample TCR yields varied mainly because of small differences in library volumes within the pool. In alopecia patients, the study followed how the peripheral blood TCR repertoire changed in vivo over primary and secondary sensitization to diphenylcyclopropenone (DPC), a hapten. Each blood RNA sample was used to sequence both TCR alpha and TCR beta chains. Beyond this particular receptor, the publication reports: Repeated subsampling changed both the strength of the expansion versus patch-test correlation and the threshold at which that correlation became significant. No change with DPC sensitization was found in the number of TCRs above 1 in 1000 frequency, and no evidence of global repertoire structure alterations was found.

Total RNA was isolated from unfractionated whole blood collected in Tempus Blood RNA tubes. A handful of healthy volunteers were used as TCR sequencing controls and were bled at day 0, 2 weeks and 6 weeks. Details on this clonotype: The specificity of this receptor is unknown. Base qualities are not at hand, and no much larger clone is one base apart.

At the junction V is shortened by 7 bases and J by 8 bases; bases outside the gene matches: 20. The germline V gene (reference sequence) specifies SEHNR as CDR1 and FQNEAQ as CDR2. The CDR3 numbers 18 residues from cysteine through phenylalanine. Solely the CDR3 DNA is kept, with 54 bases framed from the first base. The library relied on 5' RACE. The sequencing machine was an Illumina MiSeq. During library preparation, unique molecular identifiers were attached to individual cDNA molecules so that TCRs could be counted quantitatively and reproducibly. The source study handled its data this way. The median number of TCRs per sample was approximately 93,000, ranging from about 20,000 to 700,000. V, J and CDR3 annotation of the TCR reads was carried out using the Decombinator software suite. For the PS versus PT1 abundance plots, all samples were subsampled to the same number of TCRs (28,000). TCRs were defined as expanded if absent before sensitization and observed at least eight times at the 2-week time point. Using fastp trimming at Q25 and MiXCR clonotype assembly, TCRdb reanalyzed the public sequencing data and kept in-frame beta chains. Rows matching on CDR3 protein sequence are summarized as one entry with the most common DNA and genes. The V and J calls shown here were made by TCRdb, not taken from the authors' results. Here the sample has about 140,000 distinct CDR3 sequences; around 4% occur a single time. Over 1.1% of the sample is in the top ten clones.

The receptor comes from a female donor in good health. The chain is made from TRBV7-9 and TRBJ1-6; TRBD1 agrees with 7 junctional bases. The DNA sequence is as follows: TGTGCCAGCAAGGAGTCGGGTACAGGGGATGGCGGAGATTCACCCCTCCACTTT. Its product reads: CASKESGTGDGGDSPLHF.